This record looks at one TCR beta chain sequence and its context. The antigen remains undetermined. This entry belongs to a study of Tregs in tolerant kidney transplant recipients. The table came from immunoSEQ multiplex PCR; TCRdb's copy has only in-frame clones and leaves some out. Of under 95,000 clones listed, 85% to 95% are singletons. Study-wide results and caveats: Tolerant patients' donor-specific Tregs expanded beyond overall Tregs, suggesting antigen-driven growth. This study did not directly address biological reproducibility.

V was pared by 5 bases and J by 3 bases, with 14 bases between. The CDR3 totals 14 residues. The germline V gene has CDR1 LNHDA and CDR2 SQIVND (reference sequence). Specimen: Tregs from blood, collected before the transplant. V and J are TRBV19 and TRBJ2-7; D perhaps matches TRBD1 (6 bases). This clonotype was obtained from a human donor who received a combined kidney and bone marrow transplant. The CDR3 here is CASSSRQVSYEQYF. The CDR3 DNA reads as TGTGCCAGTAGTTCTCGACAGGTGAGCTACGAGCAGTACTTC.